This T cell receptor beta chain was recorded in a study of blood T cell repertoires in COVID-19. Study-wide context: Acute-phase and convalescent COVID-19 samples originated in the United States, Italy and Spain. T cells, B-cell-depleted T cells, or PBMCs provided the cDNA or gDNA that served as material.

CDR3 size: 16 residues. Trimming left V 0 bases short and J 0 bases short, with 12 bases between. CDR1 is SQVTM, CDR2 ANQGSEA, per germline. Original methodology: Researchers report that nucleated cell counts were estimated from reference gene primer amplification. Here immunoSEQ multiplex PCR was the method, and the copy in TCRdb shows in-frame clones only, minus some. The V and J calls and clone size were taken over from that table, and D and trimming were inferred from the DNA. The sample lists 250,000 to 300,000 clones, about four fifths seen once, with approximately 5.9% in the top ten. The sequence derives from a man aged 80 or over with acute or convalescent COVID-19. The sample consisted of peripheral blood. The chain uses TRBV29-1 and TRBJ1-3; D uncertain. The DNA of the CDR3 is TGCAGCGTTGAAGATCCTAGCGGAAGCTCTGGAAACACCATATATTTT. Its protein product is CSVEDPSGSSGNTIYF.